These 4 T cell receptor beta chains originate from one sample sequenced in a study of cytotoxic CD8 clonotypes in ibrutinib-treated CLL. Produced via immunoSEQ multiplex PCR; TCRdb's table is partial and in-frame only. There are some 140,000 clones in the sample; less than 95% occur only once, and roughly 10% lies in the top ten. The material was PBMCs, obtained after 12 months of ibrutinib treatment. The source is a human donor with chronic lymphocytic leukemia.

This clone was seen only once. The chain carries TRBV18 and TRBJ1-1, with D possibly matching TRBD1 (6 bases). Trimming stripped 2 bases from V and 0 bases from J, with 10 bases between. This CDR3 has 15 residues. From germline, CDR1 is KGHSH and CDR2 LQKENI. CDR3 coding DNA: TGTGCCAGCTCACCAAGACAGGACATGAACACTGAAGCTTTCTTT. This sequence encodes CASSPRQDMNTEAFF.

This clone has only a few counts. V usage is TRBV11-3 and J usage is TRBJ2-7, with D possibly matching TRBD2 (5 bases). The CDR3 runs to 14 residues. Trimming shortened V by 5 bases and J by 2 bases, and 13 bases separated the two germline ends. Germline V CDR1 and CDR2: SGHNT, YENEEA. This CDR3 is CASSAGQSPYEQYF. CDR3 nucleotides: TGTGCCAGCAGCGCGGGCCAGAGCCCCTACGAGCAGTACTTC. Full variable domain (outside the CDR3, taken from reference TRBV11-3 and TRBJ2-7): EAGVVQSPRYKIIEKKQPVAFWCNPISGHNTLYWYLQNLGQGPELLIRYENEEAVDDSQLPKDRFSAERLKGVDSTLKIQPAELGDSAVYLCASSAGQSPYEQYFGPGTRLTVT.

This chain links TRBV9 with TRBJ1-1, with unresolved D. V dropped 0 bases and J dropped 1 base, with 7 bases sitting between them. The length of the CDR3 is 14 residues. Germline V gene lookup returns CDR1 SGDLS and CDR2 YYNGEE. CDR3 in DNA: TGTGCCAGCAGCGTAGCTGTGGAGAACACTGAAGCTTTCTTT. Residues: CASSVAVENTEAFF.

A note on this clone: One end of the junction fails to match germline, which may point to a read error. The J gene is TRBJ2-1, the V gene TRBV7-7, with D perhaps matching TRBD2 (5 bases). The CDR3 sequence is 16 residues long. Germline V lookup: CDR1 SSHAT, CDR2 FNYEAQ (reference sequence). CDR3 residues: CASSLAPMAEYNEQFF. In DNA, the CDR3 is TGTGCTAGCAGCTTAGCGCCAATGGCAGAGTACAATGAGCAGTTCTTC. Complete variable domain (other parts from reference TRBV7-7 and TRBJ2-1): GAGVSQSPRYKVTKRGQDVTLRCDPISSHATLYWYQQALGQGPEFLTYFNYEAQPDKSGLPSDRFSAERPEGSISTLTIQRTEQRDSAMYRCASSLAPMAEYNEQFFGPGTRLTVL.